This record concerns one TCR beta chain sequence. These data come from a study of CD8 T cells in Susac syndrome. Reverse transcription of roughly 0.45 to 1 ug RNA was performed with random hexamers. TCRdb re-called the immunoSEQ multiplex PCR reads with MiXCR, one entry per CDR3 protein. The data hold approximately 270,000 distinct CDR3 sequences, with 85% to 95% observed a single time. CDR1 LNHDA and CDR2 SQIVND come from the germline V gene (reference sequence). The CDR3 has 14 amino acids. The V gene lost 5 bases and the J gene lost 10 bases, with 20 bases spanning the gap. The V and J genes are TRBV19 and TRBJ1-1; D is ambiguous. Sequencing was carried out using CD4+ T cells from PBMCs. The sequence was obtained from a human donor with multiple sclerosis. The CDR3 nucleotides read TGTGCCAGTAGTGGGCCCCGAGGCGCTACAAGAGCTTTCTTT. Translating it yields CASSGPRGATRAFF.